Below, 8 T cell receptor beta chains from the same sample are listed, as sequenced in a study of Ad26.COV2.S vaccination and SARS-CoV-2 variants. The assay was immunoSEQ multiplex PCR, and TCRdb's table has in-frame clones only and misses some. The sample lists some 340,000 clones, around 84% seen once, with less than 2% in the top ten. Specified treatment: around 19 received Ad26.COV2.S at low or high dose, single or two shots; a few received placebo; per-sample allocation not given. All samples were drawn on day 63, counting from the first vaccine or placebo injection. This specimen was peripheral blood, taken in a trial of Ad26.COV2.S vaccine versus placebo. The receptor source for this set is a person aged 18 to 65 who received the Ad26.COV2.S COVID-19 vaccine or a placebo.

V usage is TRBV6-6 and J usage is TRBJ1-5; D is uncertain. The CDR3 sequence is 11 residues long. Germline CDR1 is MNHNY and CDR2 is SVGAGI (reference sequence). V was pared by 5 bases and J by 4 bases, with 3 bases between. CDR3 nucleotide sequence: TGTGCCAGCAGTGAGAATCAGCCCCAGCATTTT. Its translation: CASSENQPQHF.

The chain has TRBV21-1 and TRBJ1-2; the table's TRBD1 call for D was not verified on the DNA. TRBV21-1 is labeled a pseudogene. The CDR3 covers 15 residues. CDR3 protein: CASSGTRGRSYGYTF. The CDR3 DNA reads TGTGCCAGCAGCGGCACCAGGGGGCGCTCCTATGGCTACACCTTC.

The chain carries TRBV19 and TRBJ1-1; tentative D call: TRBD1 (5 bases). The germline V gene encodes CDR1 LNHDA and CDR2 SQIVND (reference sequence). This CDR3 spans 14 amino acids. The ends were cut back, 4 bases at V and 2 bases at J, with 11 bases in the middle. This CDR3 reads CASSTSGINTEAFF. CDR3 sequence (DNA): TGTGCCAGTAGTACTTCAGGGATTAACACTGAAGCTTTCTTT.

The V gene is TRBV23-1, the J gene TRBJ2-7; 11 bases map to TRBD1. TRBV23-1 is an ORF; its function is uncertain. Trimming cost V 0 bases and J 2 bases; bases outside gene matches: 21. The CDR3 spans 22 residues. CDR3 sequence reads: CASSQSDPRASDRGLPPYEQYF. CDR3 sequence (DNA): TGCGCCAGCAGTCAATCCGACCCACGGGCTTCGGACAGGGGGCTCCCCCCCTACGAGCAGTACTTC.

This chain uses TRBV19 with TRBJ1-5; D remains ambiguous. The CDR3 totals 15 residues. The V end lost 1 base, the J end lost 0 bases, and 7 bases lay between the germline ends. The germline V gene encodes CDR1 LNHDA and CDR2 SQIVND (reference sequence). The CDR3 bases are TGTGCCAGTAGTATAGGGTGGGATAGCAATCAGCCCCAGCATTTT. Amino acids: CASSIGWDSNQPQHF.

This chain connects TRBV7-2 to TRBJ2-1; D remains unclear. Trimming removed 6 bases at V and 0 bases at J, with 12 bases between. Looked up from germline, CDR1 is SGHTA and CDR2 is FQGNSA. CDR3 length: 15 amino acids. The CDR3, as DNA: TGTGCCAGCAGTTTCACTTCCCTCTCCTACAATGAGCAGTTCTTC. It is translated as CASSFTSLSYNEQFF. The full variable domain, in which reference TRBV7-2 and TRBJ2-1 provide the parts outside the CDR3, is GAGVSQSPSNKVTEKGKDVELRCDPISGHTALYWYRQSLGQGLEFLIYFQGNSAPDKSGLPSDRFSAERTGGSVSTLTIQRTQQEDSAVYLCASSFTSLSYNEQFFGPGTRLTVL.

The chain joins TRBV6-5 to TRBJ2-7; no firm D call. Trimming cost V 8 bases and J 3 bases, with 11 bases left between them. Germline V CDR1 and CDR2: MNHEY, SVGAGI. The CDR3 loop spans 12 amino acids. The CDR3 DNA reads as TGTGCCAGCGGGCTCAAGGACTACGAGCAGTACTTC. Its translation: CASGLKDYEQYF.

This clone has only one observation. The chain carries TRBV14 and TRBJ1-1; D is unclear. The CDR3 length is 13 residues. Between the trimmed V and J ends, which lost 4 bases and 6 bases, there was a span of 12 bases. Germline V gene sequence: CDR1 SGHDN, CDR2 FVKESK. The CDR3 loop reads CASSPRVVAEAFF. CDR3 nucleotide sequence: TGTGCCAGCAGCCCCCGGGTTGTGGCTGAAGCTTTCTTT.